This TCR beta chain comes out of a study of CD8 T cells in ankylosing spondylitis. This clonotype was counted only a few times. What it binds is unknown. Preparation of TCR beta libraries was done by quantitative 5'-RACE with molecular barcodes. TCRdb reprocessed the 5' RACE reads via MiXCR and lists one record per CDR3 protein. The table has around 300,000 distinct CDR3 sequences, around 20% seen once; the top ten hold about 4%. This CDR3 spans 13 amino acids. V gave up 5 bases and J gave up 8 bases, with 15 bases separating them. CDR1 is DFQATT and CDR2 is SNEGSKA in the germline V gene (reference sequence). Study outcomes and limitations: Clones that were linked to disease were CD8+ and were relatively rare in peripheral blood. Matched synovial fluid from ankylosing spondylitis patients was reported to be enriched for disease-linked clones. What appeared characteristic of ankylosing spondylitis blood was a TCR beta motif of 7 or 8 highly homologous variants.

The clonotype was recovered from a female donor with ankylosing spondylitis or in good health (not recorded which). The sequenced sample was blood, either unsorted or a sorted T cell fraction (not recorded which). The J gene is TRBJ2-2, the V gene TRBV20-1; the D gene could be TRBD1 or TRBD2 (5 bases each). The CDR3 region has the DNA TGCAGTGCTGTAGGGACCAGACCGGGGGAGCTGTTTTTT. This translates into CSAVGTRPGELFF.